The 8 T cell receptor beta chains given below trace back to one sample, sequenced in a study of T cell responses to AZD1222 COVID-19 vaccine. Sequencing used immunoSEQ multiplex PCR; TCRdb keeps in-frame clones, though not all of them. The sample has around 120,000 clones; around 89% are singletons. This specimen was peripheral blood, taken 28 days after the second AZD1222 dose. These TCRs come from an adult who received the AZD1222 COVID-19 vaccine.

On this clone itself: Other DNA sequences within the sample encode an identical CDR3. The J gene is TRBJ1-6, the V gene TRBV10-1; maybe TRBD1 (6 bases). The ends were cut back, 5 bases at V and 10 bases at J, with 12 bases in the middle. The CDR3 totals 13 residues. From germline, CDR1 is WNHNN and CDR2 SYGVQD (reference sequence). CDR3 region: CASSPNRESPLHF. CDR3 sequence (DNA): TGCGCCAGCAGTCCCAACAGGGAATCACCCCTCCACTTT.

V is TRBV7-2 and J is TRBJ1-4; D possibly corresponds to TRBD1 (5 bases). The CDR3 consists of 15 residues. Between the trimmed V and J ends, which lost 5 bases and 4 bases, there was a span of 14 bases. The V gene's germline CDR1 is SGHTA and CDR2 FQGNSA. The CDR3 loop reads CASSPPGLINEKLFF. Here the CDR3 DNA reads TGTGCCAGCAGCCCACCGGGACTGATTAATGAAAAACTGTTTTTT. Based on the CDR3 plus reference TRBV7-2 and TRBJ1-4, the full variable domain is GAGVSQSPSNKVTEKGKDVELRCDPISGHTALYWYRQSLGQGLEFLIYFQGNSAPDKSGLPSDRFSAERTGGSVSTLTIQRTQQEDSAVYLCASSPPGLINEKLFFGSGTQLSVL.

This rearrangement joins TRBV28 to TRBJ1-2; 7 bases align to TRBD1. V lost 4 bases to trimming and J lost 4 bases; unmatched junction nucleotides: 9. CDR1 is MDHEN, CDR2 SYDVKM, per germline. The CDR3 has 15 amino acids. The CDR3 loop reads CASSSSQTGTYGYTF. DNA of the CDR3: TGTGCCAGCAGTTCCTCCCAGACAGGGACCTATGGCTACACCTTC.

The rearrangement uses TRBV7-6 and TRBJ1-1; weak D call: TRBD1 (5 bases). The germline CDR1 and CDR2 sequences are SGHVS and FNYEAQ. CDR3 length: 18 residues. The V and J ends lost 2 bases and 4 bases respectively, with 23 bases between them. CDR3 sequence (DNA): TGTGCCAGCAGCTTAACTTGGCAGGGCGCTCTAGGACGCACTGAAGCTTTCTTT. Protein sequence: CASSLTWQGALGRTEAFF.

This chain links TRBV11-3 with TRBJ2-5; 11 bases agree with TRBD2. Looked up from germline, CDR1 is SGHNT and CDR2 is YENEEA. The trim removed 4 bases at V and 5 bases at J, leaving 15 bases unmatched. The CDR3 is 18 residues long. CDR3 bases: TGTGCCAGCAGCTGGCGGGCAAATAGCGGGGGGGCCCGGGAGACCCAGTACTTC. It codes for CASSWRANSGGARETQYF.

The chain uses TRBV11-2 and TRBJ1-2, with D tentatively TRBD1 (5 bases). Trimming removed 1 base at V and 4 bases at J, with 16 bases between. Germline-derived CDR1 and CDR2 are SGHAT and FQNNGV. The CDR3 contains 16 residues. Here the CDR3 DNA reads TGTGCCAGCAGCTTAGCCGGGACGGGGAGAGGCTATGGCTACACCTTC. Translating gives CASSLAGTGRGYGYTF. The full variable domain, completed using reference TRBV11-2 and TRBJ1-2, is EAGVAQSPRYKIIEKRQSVAFWCNPISGHATLYWYQQILGQGPKLLIQFQNNGVVDDSQLPKDRFSAERLKGVDSTLKIQPAKLEDSAVYLCASSLAGTGRGYGYTFGSGTRLTVV.

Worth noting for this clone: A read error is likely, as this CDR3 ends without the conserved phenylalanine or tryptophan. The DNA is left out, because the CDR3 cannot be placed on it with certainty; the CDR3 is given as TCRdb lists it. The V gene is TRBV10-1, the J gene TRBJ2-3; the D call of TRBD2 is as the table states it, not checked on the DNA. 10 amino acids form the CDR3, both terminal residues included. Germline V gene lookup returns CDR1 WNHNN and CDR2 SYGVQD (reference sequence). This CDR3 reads CASRGLAGLR.

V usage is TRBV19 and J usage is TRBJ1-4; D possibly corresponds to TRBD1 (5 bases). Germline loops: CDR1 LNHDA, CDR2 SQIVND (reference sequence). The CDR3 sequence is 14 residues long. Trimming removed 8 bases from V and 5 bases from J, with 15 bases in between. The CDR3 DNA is TGTGCCAGTTCCCAGACAGACATCAATGAAAAACTGTTTTTT. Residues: CASSQTDINEKLFF.